The 24 T cell receptor beta chains presented below share a single source sample, sequenced in a study of T cell clonality in common variable immunodeficiency. Only in-frame clones appear in the TCRdb table, and some are missing; sequencing was by immunoSEQ multiplex PCR. The sample counts 42,000 or so clones, none seen once; the ten largest own around 1.4%. The specimen sequenced was peripheral blood mononuclear cells. Receptors were obtained from a person between 18 and 75 years old in good health.

This clone occurred many times. The read falls 3 residues short of the CDR3 end, and the missing part is taken from the germline J gene. V and J are TRBV12-3 or TRBV12-4 and TRBJ2-1; TRBD2 agrees at 10 bases. V shed 5 bases and J 5 bases; nucleotides not matched to a gene: 9. The CDR3 has 16 residues. CDR3 bases read: TGTGCCAGCAGTGACTTAAGCGGGAGGGCAGACAATGAG. Translating it yields CASSDLSGRADNE. The whole CDR3 sequence is CASSDLSGRADNEQFF.

This clone has at least ten counts. The read stops 3 residues short of the end of the CDR3; the missing end is completed from the germline J gene. The chain employs TRBV5-1 and TRBJ2-5; TRBD2 matches 8 bases. The CDR3 is made up of 16 amino acids. V shed 0 bases, J shed 4 bases, and the junction held 8 bases outside the gene matches. CDR1 SGHRS and CDR2 YFSETQ come from the germline V gene. The CDR3 protein is CASSLEGGRTGETQYF. The DNA read from the CDR3 is TGCGCCAGCAGCTTGGAAGGCGGGAGGACTGGAGAGACC.

This clone was seen repeatedly, ten times or more. Read sequence stops 3 residues before the CDR3 end, and the germline J gene provides the missing end. V and J are TRBV19 and TRBJ2-7; 7 nucleotides match TRBD2. Germline V CDR1 and CDR2: LNHDA, SQIVND (reference sequence). The CDR3 runs 15 residues. Trimming took 0 bases from V and 2 from J; bases not matched to a gene: 4. The CDR3 reads CASSIEGTITYEQYF. CDR3 bases read: TGTGCCAGTAGTATAGAAGGGACTATTACCTACGAG.

In its sample, this clone was seen many times. The read is 3 residues too short to cover the CDR3 end, so that end is filled in from the germline J gene. The rearrangement uses TRBV29-1 and TRBJ2-1; 12 nucleotides align to TRBD2. The CDR3 loop spans 15 amino acids. Germline CDR1 is SQVTM and CDR2 is ANQGSEA. Trimming removed 4 bases from V and 2 bases from J; junction bases left unmatched: 3. The CDR3 loop reads CSVAASGRAYNEQFF. The sequenced CDR3 bases are TGCAGCGTTGCGGCTAGCGGGAGGGCCTACAATGAG.

This clone was observed a few times. The read ends 3 residues before the CDR3 terminus; that terminus is restored from the germline J gene. The chain employs TRBV19 and TRBJ1-2; TRBD1 might be the D (6 bases). Germline CDR1 LNHDA, CDR2 SQIVND (reference sequence). There are 13 residues in the CDR3. The CDR3 DNA, read in part, is TGTGCCAGTAGTATGGGCAGGGGAGAGACC. Protein sequence: CASSMGRGET. The complete CDR3 sequence is CASSMGRGETYTF.

This clone was picked up many times. Partial CDR3 DNA: TGCGCCAGCAGCTTGGCAGGGGGGAGCTATGGC. It yields the protein CASSLAGGSYG. The full CDR3 sequence reads CASSLAGGSYGYTF. V usage is TRBV5-1 and J usage is TRBJ1-2, with 7 bases fitting TRBD1. The CDR3 extends 3 residues past the end of the read, so its final part is completed from the germline J gene. CDR1 is SGHRS, CDR2 YFSETQ, per germline. The V and J ends lost 0 bases and 4 bases, in that order; junction bases with no gene match: 3. This CDR3 is 14 amino acids long.

This clone was seen more than once but under ten times. The part of the CDR3 DNA that was read is TGTGCCAGCAGCTTTTCAGGGTCTGGGGCCAACGTC. Protein sequence: CASSFSGSGANV. The CDR3 in its entirety is CASSFSGSGANVLTF. V gene TRBV11-1 combines with J gene TRBJ2-6, with a possible D match to TRBD1 (5 bases). The read terminates 3 residues ahead of where the CDR3 ends, so the germline J gene completes it. Trimming pared 3 bases from V and 1 base from J, leaving 7 bases between. The CDR3 contains 15 residues. CDR1 and CDR2 from the germline V gene are SGHAT and FQDESV (reference sequence). The full variable domain, rest sourced from reference TRBV11-1 and TRBJ2-6, is EAEVAQSPRYKITEKSQAVAFWCDPISGHATLYWYRQILGQGPELLVQFQDESVVDDSQLPKDRFSAERLKGVDSTLKIQPAELGDSAMYLCASSFSGSGANVLTFGAGSRLTVL.

By its share, this clone is large. Its ends do not fully match the called genes, so a read error is possible. The read stops 3 residues short of the end of the CDR3; the missing end is completed from the germline J gene. J is TRBJ2-7 and V is TRBV6-1, with 7 bases lining up with TRBD1. The CDR3 has 15 residues. The V gene's germline CDR1 is MNHNS and CDR2 SASEGT. CDR3 DNA (partial): TGTGCCAGCAGGGAAGGGACAGCGGAGTCCTACGAG. Protein sequence: CASREGTAESYE. The whole CDR3 sequence is CASREGTAESYEQYF.

At least ten counts were recorded for this clone. With the read ending 3 residues before the CDR3 end, the germline J gene is used to fill in that end. J is TRBJ2-5 and V is TRBV20-1; D gene ambiguous. CDR3 length equals 12 residues. Germline V lookup: CDR1 DFQATT, CDR2 SNEGSKA (reference sequence). V dropped 4 bases and J dropped 4 bases, with 10 bases sitting between them. CDR3 residues: CSAIQSGETQYF. Incomplete CDR3 DNA: TGCAGTGCTATACAATCGGGAGAGACC.

There are many counts of this clone. The read stops 3 residues short of the end of the CDR3; the missing end is completed from the germline J gene. V is TRBV28 and J is TRBJ2-7; 9 bases map to TRBD1. Germline assignment: CDR1 MDHEN and CDR2 SYDVKM. CDR3 length: 15 residues. With V trimmed by 2 bases and J by 3 bases, 5 bases remained unmatched. The CDR3 is CASSLRGTGIYEQYF. Incomplete CDR3 DNA: TGTGCCAGCAGTTTACGCGGGACAGGGATCTACGAG.

At least ten counts were recorded for this clone. The CDR3 end lies 3 residues beyond the end of the read and is filled in from the germline J gene. The chain joins TRBV18 to TRBJ2-7; D is tentatively TRBD1 or TRBD2 (6 bases each). Trimming cost V 5 bases and J 1 base, with 9 bases left between them. CDR3 length: 13 residues. The germline V gene has CDR1 KGHSH and CDR2 LQKENI. The DNA read from the CDR3 is TGTGCCAGCTCAGGAGGGGGTTCCTACGAG. Amino acids: CASSGGGSYE. Given in full, the CDR3 is CASSGGGSYEQYF.

This clone was seen ten or more times. The CDR3 end lies 3 residues beyond the end of the read and is filled in from the germline J gene. The V call is TRBV18, the J call TRBJ2-3; 12 positions match TRBD1. The J segment lost 8 bases and the V segment lost 4 bases, leaving 10 bases of the junction unmatched. Germline assignment: CDR1 KGHSH and CDR2 LQKENI. This CDR3 has 16 amino acids. CDR3 DNA, as far as it was read: TGTGCCAGCTCACTAAACTCCGGGACAGGGGGCGGTACG. Protein product: CASSLNSGTGGGT. The CDR3, in full, reads CASSLNSGTGGGTQYF.

This clone has at least ten counts. The DNA ends 3 residues before the CDR3 does, and the rest of the CDR3 is filled in from the germline J gene. The rearrangement links TRBV6-1 to TRBJ2-5; tentative D call: TRBD1 (7 bases). The CDR3 is made up of 14 amino acids. Germline V CDR1 and CDR2: MNHNS, SASEGT. The ends were cut back, 2 bases at V and 5 bases at J, with 12 bases in the middle. Here the CDR3 reads CASSEMPGGETQYF. The covered CDR3 bases are TGTGCCAGCAGTGAAATGCCAGGGGGGGAGACC.

There are many counts of this clone. Sequencing ends 3 residues short of the CDR3 end; the germline J gene provides the rest. The chain links TRBV28 to TRBJ2-3, with a weak D call TRBD1 (5 bases). The V end lost 2 bases, the J end lost 6 bases, and 12 bases lay between the germline ends. In germline, CDR1 is MDHEN, CDR2 SYDVKM. The CDR3 has 14 amino acids. CDR3 DNA, as far as it was read: TGTGCCAGCAGTTTAAACAGGTTGACCGATACG. This codes for CASSLNRLTDT. The entire CDR3 is CASSLNRLTDTQYF.

Remarks on this clone: The read ends 3 residues before the CDR3 terminus; that terminus is restored from the germline J gene. The rearrangement links TRBV2 to TRBJ2-3; no reliable D call. Trimming removed 5 bases from V and 2 bases from J, with 14 bases in between. Germline V gene lookup returns CDR1 SNHLY and CDR2 FYNNEI. The CDR3 sequence is 15 residues long. The CDR3 loop reads CASSQQSPVTDTQYF. Incomplete CDR3 DNA: TGTGCCAGCAGTCAACAGAGTCCAGTCACAGATACG.

This clone was picked up many times. Coverage ceases 3 residues before the CDR3 finishes, and the germline J gene fills in the end. This rearrangement joins TRBV20-1 to TRBJ2-7; D might be TRBD2 (5 bases). The CDR3 contains 13 residues. The V and J ends lost 0 bases and 1 base respectively, with 7 bases between them. CDR1 and CDR2 (germline): DFQATT, SNEGSKA (reference sequence). CDR3 region: CSARERVSYEQYF. CDR3 bases read: TGCAGTGCTAGAGAGCGGGTTTCCTACGAG.

This clone appeared many times. The read ends 3 residues shy of where the CDR3 ends; the end is completed using the germline J gene. V gene TRBV2 combines with J gene TRBJ1-1; the match to TRBD1 covers 9 bases. V trimming: 6 bases; J trimming: 5 bases; junction bases outside the gene matches: 4. The germline CDR1 and CDR2 sequences are SNHLY and FYNNEI. This CDR3 region has 13 residues. The CDR3 sequence: CASRGQGGTEAFF. CDR3 DNA, as far as it was read: TGTGCCAGCAGGGGACAGGGAGGGACTGAA.

Ten or more counts support this clone. With the read ending 3 residues before the CDR3 end, the germline J gene is used to fill in that end. The chain is built from TRBV28 and TRBJ1-1; D ambiguous. Germline V gene data show CDR1 as MDHEN and CDR2 as SYDVKM. The CDR3 spans 12 residues. The CDR3 bases that were read are TGTGCCAGCAGGGGTAGCATGGCGGCA. This translates into CASRGSMAA. The complete CDR3 sequence is CASRGSMAAAFF.

The sample holds many counts of this clone. The CDR3 end lies 3 residues beyond the end of the read and is filled in from the germline J gene. V gene TRBV28 combines with J gene TRBJ1-5, with TRBD1 matching over 11 bases. After removal of 5 bases from V and 3 bases from J, the junction contained 6 bases not matched to a gene. The germline V gene has CDR1 MDHEN and CDR2 SYDVKM. The CDR3 length is 16 residues. The CDR3 reads CASSVLGQGANQPQHF. The part of the CDR3 DNA that was read is TGTGCCAGCAGTGTCCTAGGACAGGGGGCCAATCAGCCC.

This clone came up many times. The observed sequence ends 3 residues before the CDR3 terminus, with the missing tail filled in from the germline J gene. The gene calls are TRBV20-1 and TRBJ2-7, with TRBD2 identical over 12 bases. The length of the CDR3 is 16 residues. V dropped 6 bases and J dropped 2; count of bases not matched to a gene: 11. CDR1 and CDR2 from the germline V gene are DFQATT and SNEGSKA (reference sequence). Partial CDR3 DNA: TGCAGTGCCAATTCACCCAGGACTAGCGGGACCTACGAG. Its translation: CSANSPRTSGTYE. The complete CDR3 sequence is CSANSPRTSGTYEQYF.

This clone was picked up many times. The covered CDR3 bases are TGTGCCAGCAGCTCATCGACAGGGGGCGAG. It specifies CASSSSTGGE. The full CDR3 protein reads CASSSSTGGEQYF. V is TRBV7-2 and J is TRBJ2-7, with 9 positions matching TRBD1. The CDR3 goes on 3 residues after the read ends, and that part is filled in from the germline J gene. Per the germline V gene, CDR1 is SGHTA and CDR2 is FQGNSA. CDR3 length: 13 amino acids. The V gene end was trimmed by 4 bases and the J gene end by 6 bases; junction bases not matched to a gene: 4.

In its sample, this clone was seen many times. From the germline J gene comes the end of the CDR3, since the read stops 3 residues before it. The rearrangement uses TRBV2 and TRBJ2-5; TRBD2 matches 11 bases. Germline CDR1 SNHLY, CDR2 FYNNEI. There are 13 residues in the CDR3. The V segment lost 10 bases and the J segment 3 bases; nucleotides outside the gene matches: 4. The CDR3 protein is CATPGLAEETQYF. CDR3 bases read: TGTGCCACCCCGGGACTAGCGGAAGAGACC.

This clone was seen many times. Read data end 3 residues before the CDR3 end; the end is taken from the germline J gene. This chain links TRBV6-1 with TRBJ1-5, with D hard to call. CDR1 MNHNS and CDR2 SASEGT come from the germline V gene. Trimming pared 1 base from V and 4 bases from J, leaving 8 bases between. This CDR3 is built from 14 residues. The part of the CDR3 DNA that was read is TGTGCCAGCAGTGAAGAGGGCAGAAATCAGCCC. It codes for CASSEEGRNQP. The entire CDR3 protein is CASSEEGRNQPQHF.

This clone was recorded a few times. From the germline J gene comes the end of the CDR3, since the read stops 3 residues before it. The V gene is TRBV19, the J gene TRBJ2-4, with TRBD1 matching over 9 bases. CDR3 length: 16 amino acids. Germline CDR1 LNHDA, CDR2 SQIVND (reference sequence). This CDR3 reads CASSSLTGGSGETQYF. The CDR3 bases that were read are TGTGCCAGTAGTTCTTTGACAGGGGGTAGCGGAGAGACT. Supplemented by reference TRBV19 and TRBJ2-4, the full variable domain reads DGGITQSPKYLFRKEGQNVTLSCEQNLNHDAMYWYRQDPGQGLRLIYYSQIVNDFQKGDIAEGYSVSREKKESFPLTVTSAQKNPTAFYLCASSSLTGGSGETQYFGAGTRLSVL.